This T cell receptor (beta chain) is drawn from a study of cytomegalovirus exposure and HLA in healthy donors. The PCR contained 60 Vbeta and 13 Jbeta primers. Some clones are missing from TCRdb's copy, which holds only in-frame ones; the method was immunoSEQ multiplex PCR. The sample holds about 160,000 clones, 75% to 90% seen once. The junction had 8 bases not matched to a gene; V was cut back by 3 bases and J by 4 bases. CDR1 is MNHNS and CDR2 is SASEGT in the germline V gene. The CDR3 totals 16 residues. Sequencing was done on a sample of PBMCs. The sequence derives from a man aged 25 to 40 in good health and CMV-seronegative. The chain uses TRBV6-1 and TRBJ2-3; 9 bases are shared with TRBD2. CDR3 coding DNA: TGTGCCAGCAGTGATAAAGCGGGGGGTGGGCCAGATACGCAGTATTTT. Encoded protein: CASSDKAGGGPDTQYF.